The 20 T cell receptor beta chains reported below all come from one sample, sequenced in a study of OX40 agonist ivuxolimab in advanced cancers. Profiled with immunoSEQ multiplex PCR; TCRdb holds only in-frame clones, not every one. This sample has about 36,000 clones; around 77% occur once, and the top ten carry over 20%. Sequenced here: CD4+ or CD8+ T cells sorted from blood, sampled in a trial of the OX40 agonist ivuxolimab. These receptors were taken from an adult with an advanced solid tumor such as melanoma, head and neck, liver or kidney cancer.

This chain uses TRBV19 with TRBJ2-7, with D possibly matching TRBD2 (5 bases). This CDR3 spans 15 amino acids. CDR1 is LNHDA and CDR2 is SQIVND in the germline V gene (reference sequence). Trimming pared 3 bases from V and 3 bases from J, leaving 15 bases between. In nucleotides, the CDR3 is TGTGCCAGTAGTATGGGAGATGGAGGCAACTACGAGCAGTACTTC. Translation: CASSMGDGGNYEQYF.

The V gene is TRBV6-6, the J gene TRBJ1-2, with D unclear. This CDR3 comprises 15 residues. From germline, CDR1 is MNHNY and CDR2 SVGAGI (reference sequence). Trimming took off 2 bases at V and 8 bases at J, with 18 bases between the two ends. As DNA, the CDR3 is TGTGCCAGCAGTTACGACGGCGGCGATGTTCGCGGCTACACCTTC. This gives the protein CASSYDGGDVRGYTF.

CDR3 residues: CASSAMVVAGATIGETQYF. CDR3 nucleotides: TGTGCCAGCAGTGCAATGGTGGTAGCGGGAGCTACCATAGGGGAGACCCAGTACTTC. The rearrangement uses TRBV2 and TRBJ2-5, with 9 bases lining up with TRBD2. V shed 4 bases, J shed 5 bases, and the junction held 20 bases outside the gene matches. Germline assignment: CDR1 SNHLY and CDR2 FYNNEI. The CDR3 consists of 19 residues.

The chain carries TRBV27 and TRBJ1-1; 7 positions match TRBD1. Germline values: CDR1 MNHEY, CDR2 SMNVEV (reference sequence). V shed 5 bases and J 5 bases; nucleotides not matched to a gene: 11. CDR3 length: 15 amino acids. In nucleotides, the CDR3 is TGTGCCAGCAGTCCCAGACAGGGCCCGAGGACTGAAGCTTTCTTT. It translates to CASSPRQGPRTEAFF.

Only a few counts were recorded for this clone. This chain uses TRBV10-2 with TRBJ2-2; possible D gene TRBD2, 5 bases. V lost 1 base to trimming and J lost 1 base, with 7 bases between them. The CDR3 loop spans 15 amino acids. Per the germline V gene, CDR1 is WSHSY and CDR2 is SAAADI. This CDR3 is CASSEWGENTGELFF. In nucleotides, the CDR3 is TGCGCCAGCAGTGAGTGGGGAGAGAACACCGGGGAGCTGTTTTTT.

This sequence joins TRBV6-6 and TRBJ1-1, with TRBD1 matching over 7 bases. The germline CDR1 and CDR2 sequences are MNHNY and SVGAGI (reference sequence). This CDR3 is built from 15 residues. Trimming cost V 8 bases and J 4 bases; bases outside gene matches: 13. The chain's CDR3 is CASRKPETGRTEAFF. The CDR3 nucleotides are TGTGCCAGCCGCAAACCCGAGACAGGGCGCACTGAAGCTTTCTTT.

The chain links TRBV6-5 to TRBJ2-7, with unresolved D. V was trimmed by 0 bases and J by 0 bases, leaving 6 bases between them. There are 14 residues in the CDR3. Germline assignment: CDR1 MNHEY and CDR2 SVGAGI. The CDR3 sequence: CASSYSASSYEQYF. The CDR3 DNA sequence: TGTGCCAGCAGTTACTCGGCCAGCTCCTACGAGCAGTACTTC.

The chain combines TRBV12-5 with TRBJ2-7; no firm D call. This CDR3 has 12 amino acids. Germline V gene data show CDR1 as LGHNT and CDR2 as FRNRAP. V lost 1 base and J 3 bases, leaving 4 bases between the germline ends. The CDR3 loop reads CASGLGGYEQYF. CDR3 in DNA: TGTGCTAGTGGTTTGGGAGGCTACGAGCAGTACTTC.

This clone is a singleton in its sample. The chain links TRBV27 to TRBJ1-1; D remains ambiguous. The CDR3 runs 16 residues. The germline V gene has CDR1 MNHEY and CDR2 SMNVEV (reference sequence). Between the trimmed V and J ends, which lost 2 bases and 1 base, there was a span of 14 bases. The CDR3 bases are TGTGCCAGCAGTTTACAGACCCCTACCCAGAACACTGAAGCTTTCTTT. It encodes CASSLQTPTQNTEAFF.

This chain uses TRBV9 with TRBJ2-3; 9 bases map to TRBD1. This CDR3 has 17 residues. With V trimmed by 6 bases and J by 4 bases, 15 bases remained unmatched. Germline values: CDR1 SGDLS, CDR2 YYNGEE. The CDR3 sequence is CASIGTGTFSDPDTQYF. The DNA of the CDR3 is TGTGCCAGCATAGGGACAGGGACCTTTAGTGACCCAGATACGCAGTATTTT.

This chain links TRBV15 with TRBJ1-5; TRBD1 might be the D (6 bases). CDR1 and CDR2 (germline): LNHNV, YYDKDF (reference sequence). Trimming removed 8 bases at V and 5 bases at J, with 16 bases between. The CDR3 extends over 14 amino acids. In DNA, the CDR3 is TGTGCCACCGCCCGGGGGGCAGGGTATCAGCCCCAGCATTTT. Amino acid sequence: CATARGAGYQPQHF. Using reference TRBV15 and TRBJ1-5 for the parts outside the CDR3, the full variable domain is DAMVIQNPRYQVTQFGKPVTLSCSQTLNHNVMYWYQQKSSQAPKLLFHYYDKDFNNEADTPDNFQSRRPNTSFCFLDIRSPGLGDTAMYLCATARGAGYQPQHFGDGTRLSIL.

The V and J genes are TRBV5-1 and TRBJ1-4; no reliable D call. There are 14 residues in the CDR3. With 0 bases removed from V and 3 bases from J, the gap between germline ends came to 6 bases. Germline values: CDR1 SGHRS, CDR2 YFSETQ. The CDR3 DNA reads as TGCGCCAGCAGCTTGGAGGGATCTAATGAAAAACTGTTTTTT. It specifies CASSLEGSNEKLFF. Together with reference TRBV5-1 and TRBJ1-4, the CDR3 gives the full variable domain: KAGVTQTPRYLIKTRGQQVTLSCSPISGHRSVSWYQQTPGQGLQFLFEYFSETQRNKGNFPGRFSGRQFSNSRSEMNVSTLELGDSALYLCASSLEGSNEKLFFGSGTQLSVL.

The table lists this clone with a count of one. The J gene is TRBJ1-1, the V gene TRBV4-1, with D maybe TRBD1 (6 bases). V lost 0 bases to trimming and J lost 0 bases, with 8 bases between them. The germline CDR1 and CDR2 sequences are MGHRA and YSYEKL. The CDR3 consists of 15 residues. The CDR3 coding sequence is TGCGCCAGCAGCCAAGACCAGGGGCTGAACACTGAAGCTTTCTTT. Amino acids: CASSQDQGLNTEAFF.

The chain employs TRBV5-6 and TRBJ1-4; the match to TRBD1 covers 7 bases. The ends lost 4 bases at V and 5 bases at J; junction bases unmatched: 2. The germline gives CDR1 SGHDT, CDR2 YYEEEE. CDR3 length: 13 amino acids. The CDR3 spells CASSGTDNEKLFF. CDR3 coding DNA: TGTGCCAGCAGCGGGACAGACAATGAAAAACTGTTTTTT. The complete variable domain, with remaining parts taken from reference TRBV5-6 and TRBJ1-4, reads DAGVTQSPTHLIKTRGQQVTLRCSPKSGHDTVSWYQQALGQGPQFIFQYYEEEERQRGNFPDRFSGHQFPNYSSELNVNALLLGDSALYLCASSGTDNEKLFFGSGTQLSVL.

A few counts support this clone. V gene TRBV28 combines with J gene TRBJ1-6, with 9 bases lining up with TRBD1. This CDR3 is built from 17 residues. After removal of 4 bases from V and 9 bases from J, the junction contained 13 bases not matched to a gene. Per germline, CDR1 MDHEN and CDR2 SYDVKM. The CDR3 DNA reads as TGTGCCAGCAGTTCACCCGTTATAGGACAGGGGTTTTCACCCCTCCACTTT. Its translation: CASSSPVIGQGFSPLHF.

V usage is TRBV30 and J usage is TRBJ2-7, with TRBD2 matching 8 bases. The length of the CDR3 is 12 residues. V shed 5 bases and J 7 bases; nucleotides not matched to a gene: 7. Germline V gene lookup returns CDR1 GTSNPN and CDR2 SVGIG (reference sequence). CDR3 region: CAWGGTGGEQYF. As DNA, the CDR3 is TGTGCCTGGGGCGGGACGGGAGGGGAGCAGTACTTC. The full variable domain, in which reference TRBV30 and TRBJ2-7 provide the parts outside the CDR3, is SQTIHQWPATLVQPVGSPLSLECTVEGTSNPNLYWYRQAAGRGLQLLFYSVGIGQISSEVPQNLSASRPQDRQFILSSKKLLLSDSGFYLCAWGGTGGEQYFGPGTRLTVT.

This clone was counted a few times. This chain connects TRBV15 to TRBJ1-4; no firm D call. Germline CDR1 reads LNHNV; CDR2 reads YYDKDF (reference sequence). Trimming removed 0 bases at V and 3 bases at J, with 8 bases between. CDR3 length: 15 residues. The CDR3 DNA reads as TGTGCCACCAGCAGAGAAGTGAACGCTAATGAAAAACTGTTTTTT. Amino acid sequence: CATSREVNANEKLFF.

This chain joins TRBV5-6 and TRBJ1-2; TRBD1 might be the D (6 bases). The ends were cut back, 0 bases at V and 8 bases at J, with 17 bases in the middle. The V gene's germline CDR1 is SGHDT and CDR2 YYEEEE. The CDR3 covers 15 residues. The CDR3 sequence: CASSLGTVRTAGYTF. The CDR3 nucleotides are TGTGCCAGCAGCTTGGGTACTGTGCGGACAGCCGGCTACACCTTC.

This chain connects TRBV4-1 to TRBJ1-4, with D maybe TRBD1 (5 bases). The germline CDR1 and CDR2 sequences are MGHRA and YSYEKL. V lost 0 bases and J 6 bases, leaving 14 bases between the germline ends. The CDR3 runs 16 residues. The CDR3 loop reads CASSQDWGSSHEKLFF. Written as DNA, the CDR3 is TGCGCCAGCAGCCAAGATTGGGGGTCGTCACATGAAAAACTGTTTTTT.

The chain employs TRBV6-5 and TRBJ2-5; 7 nucleotides agree with TRBD2. From germline, CDR1 is MNHEY and CDR2 SVGAGI. CDR3 length: 15 residues. V dropped 0 bases and J dropped 4; count of bases not matched to a gene: 5. This CDR3 reads CASSYSGGRPETQYF. The CDR3 bases are TGTGCCAGCAGTTACTCGGGAGGGCGGCCAGAGACCCAGTACTTC.